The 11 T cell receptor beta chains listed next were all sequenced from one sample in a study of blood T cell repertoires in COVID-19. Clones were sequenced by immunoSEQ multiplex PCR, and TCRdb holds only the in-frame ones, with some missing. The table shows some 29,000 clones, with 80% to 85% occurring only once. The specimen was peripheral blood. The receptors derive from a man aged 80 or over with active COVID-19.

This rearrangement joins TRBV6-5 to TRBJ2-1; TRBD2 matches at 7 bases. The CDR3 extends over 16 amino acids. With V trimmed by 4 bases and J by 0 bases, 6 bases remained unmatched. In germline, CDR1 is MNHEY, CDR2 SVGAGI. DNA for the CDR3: TGTGCCAGCAGTTTGGGAGGGCCCAGCTCCTACAATGAGCAGTTCTTC. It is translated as CASSLGGPSSYNEQFF.

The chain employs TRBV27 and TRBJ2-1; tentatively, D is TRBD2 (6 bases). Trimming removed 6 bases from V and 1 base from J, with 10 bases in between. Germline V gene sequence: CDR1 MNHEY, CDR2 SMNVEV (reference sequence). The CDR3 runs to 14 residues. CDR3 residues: CASRRGTSYNEQFF. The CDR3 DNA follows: TGTGCCAGCAGGAGAGGGACTTCCTACAATGAGCAGTTCTTC.

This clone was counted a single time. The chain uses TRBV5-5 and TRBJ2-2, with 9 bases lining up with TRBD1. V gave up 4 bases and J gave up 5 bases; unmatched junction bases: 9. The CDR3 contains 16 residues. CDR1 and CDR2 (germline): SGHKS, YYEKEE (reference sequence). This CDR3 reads CASSPGGTGPTGELFF. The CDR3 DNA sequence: TGTGCCAGCAGCCCAGGGGGGACAGGGCCTACCGGGGAGCTGTTTTTT.

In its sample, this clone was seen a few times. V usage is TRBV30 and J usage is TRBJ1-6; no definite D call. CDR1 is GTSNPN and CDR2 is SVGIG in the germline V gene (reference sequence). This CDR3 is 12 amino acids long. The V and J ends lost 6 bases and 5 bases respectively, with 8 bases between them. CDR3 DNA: TGTGCCTGCCGGCGGGATAATTCACCCCTCCACTTT. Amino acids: CACRRDNSPLHF.

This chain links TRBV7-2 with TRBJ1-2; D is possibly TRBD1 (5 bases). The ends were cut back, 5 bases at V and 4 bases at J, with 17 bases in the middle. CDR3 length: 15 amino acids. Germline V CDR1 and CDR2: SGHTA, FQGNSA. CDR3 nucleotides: TGTGCCAGCAGCGATTCCGCAGGGTTCGCCTATGGCTACACCTTC. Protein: CASSDSAGFAYGYTF. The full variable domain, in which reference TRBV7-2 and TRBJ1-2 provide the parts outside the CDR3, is GAGVSQSPSNKVTEKGKDVELRCDPISGHTALYWYRQSLGQGLEFLIYFQGNSAPDKSGLPSDRFSAERTGGSVSTLTIQRTQQEDSAVYLCASSDSAGFAYGYTFGSGTRLTVV.

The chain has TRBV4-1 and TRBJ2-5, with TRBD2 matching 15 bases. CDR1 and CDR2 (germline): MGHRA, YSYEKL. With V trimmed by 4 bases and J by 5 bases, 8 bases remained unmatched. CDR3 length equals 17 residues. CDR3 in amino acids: CASSPGLAGGGRETQYF. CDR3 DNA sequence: TGCGCCAGCAGCCCGGGACTAGCGGGGGGCGGGCGGGAGACCCAGTACTTC.

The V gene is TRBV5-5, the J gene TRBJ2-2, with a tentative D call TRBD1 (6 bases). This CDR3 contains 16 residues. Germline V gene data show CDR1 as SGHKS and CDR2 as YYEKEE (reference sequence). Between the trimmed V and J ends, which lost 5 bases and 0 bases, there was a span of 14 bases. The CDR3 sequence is CASSLRQVTNTGELFF. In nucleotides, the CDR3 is TGTGCCAGCAGTCTTCGACAGGTGACGAACACCGGGGAGCTGTTTTTT. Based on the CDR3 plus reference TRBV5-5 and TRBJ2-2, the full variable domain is DAGVTQSPTHLIKTRGQQVTLRCSPISGHKSVSWYQQVLGQGPQFIFQYYEKEERGRGNFPDRFSARQFPNYSSELNVNALLLGDSALYLCASSLRQVTNTGELFFGEGSRLTVL.

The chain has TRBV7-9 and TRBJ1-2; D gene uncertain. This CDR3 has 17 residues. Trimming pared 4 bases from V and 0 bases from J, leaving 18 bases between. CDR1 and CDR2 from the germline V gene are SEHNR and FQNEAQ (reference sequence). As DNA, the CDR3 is TGTGCCAGCAGCTCCCCACATGGAGGGCCAGCTAACTATGGCTACACCTTC. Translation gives CASSSPHGGPANYGYTF.

The CDR3 region is CASSSRAGYTDTQYF. The CDR3 nucleotides are TGTGCCAGCAGCTCCCGAGCGGGGTACACAGATACGCAGTATTTT. This chain uses TRBV9 with TRBJ2-3; TRBD2 aligns across 7 bases. The CDR3 consists of 15 residues. Unmatched junction bases numbered 7, after V lost 4 bases and J lost 2 bases. Germline V gene data show CDR1 as SGDLS and CDR2 as YYNGEE.

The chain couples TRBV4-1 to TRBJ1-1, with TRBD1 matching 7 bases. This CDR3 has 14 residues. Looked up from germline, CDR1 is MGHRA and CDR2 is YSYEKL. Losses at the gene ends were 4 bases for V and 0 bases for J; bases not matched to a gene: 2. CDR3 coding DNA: TGCGCCAGCAGCCGACAGGGAGTGAACACTGAAGCTTTCTTT. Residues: CASSRQGVNTEAFF.

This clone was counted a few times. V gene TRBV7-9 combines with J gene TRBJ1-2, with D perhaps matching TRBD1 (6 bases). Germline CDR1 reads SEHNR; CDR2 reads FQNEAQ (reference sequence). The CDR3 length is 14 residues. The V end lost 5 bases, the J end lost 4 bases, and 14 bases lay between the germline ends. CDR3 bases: TGTGCCAGCAGCACCCCCGGGACAAGCTATGGCTACACCTTC. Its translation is CASSTPGTSYGYTF.